This T cell receptor (beta chain) was sequenced during a study of control samples from healthy donors and cancer patients. Profiling relied on immunoSEQ multiplex PCR, and the TCRdb table lists in-frame clones only, not all of them. The sample has roughly 86,000 clones; 90% to 95% are singletons. Trimming cost V 3 bases and J 4 bases, with 12 bases left between them. Germline V gene sequence: CDR1 DFQATT, CDR2 SNEGSKA (reference sequence). The CDR3 is made up of 13 amino acids. The sample was blood. This TCR came from a woman in her twenties or thirties in good health. The chain has TRBV20-1 and TRBJ1-1; no firm D call. The CDR3 bases are TGCAGTGCTAGTGAGGGTAGGGCCACTGAAGCTTTCTTT. Protein: CSASEGRATEAFF.